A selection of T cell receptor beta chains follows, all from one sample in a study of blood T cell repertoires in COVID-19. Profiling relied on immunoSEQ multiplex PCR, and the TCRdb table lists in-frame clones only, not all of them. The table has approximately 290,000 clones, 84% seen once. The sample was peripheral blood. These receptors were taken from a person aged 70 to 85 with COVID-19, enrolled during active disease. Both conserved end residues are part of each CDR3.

cdr3_aa: CASSLSDTYNSPLHF
cdr3_length: 15
j_call: TRBJ1-6
v_call: TRBV2

cdr3_aa: CASSREGERSSYEQYF
cdr3_length: 16
j_call: TRBJ2-7
v_call: TRBV7-2

cdr3_aa: CASSSRTGFNSPLHF
cdr3_length: 15
j_call: TRBJ1-6
v_call: TRBV27

cdr3_aa: CASSPYRGSDTIYF
cdr3_length: 14
j_call: TRBJ1-3
v_call: TRBV18

cdr3_aa: CASIKNGGSETQYF
cdr3_length: 14
j_call: TRBJ2-5
v_call: TRBV2

cdr3_aa: CASSNLLRDRVISNYGYTF
cdr3_length: 19
j_call: TRBJ1-2
v_call: TRBV5-5

cdr3_aa: CASKTSGGSGLNYGYTF
cdr3_length: 17
j_call: TRBJ1-2
v_call: TRBV5-5

cdr3_aa: CASSISDNRDRFNNEQFF
cdr3_length: 18
j_call: TRBJ2-1
v_call: TRBV19

cdr3_aa: CASSLGGGPYNEQFF
cdr3_length: 15
j_call: TRBJ2-1
v_call: TRBV19

cdr3_aa: CASSGAGQGVHNEQFF
cdr3_length: 16
j_call: TRBJ2-1
v_call: TRBV2

cdr3_aa: CASSLSGGRETQYF
cdr3_length: 14
j_call: TRBJ2-5
v_call: TRBV11-1

cdr3_aa: CASSLVDSYEQYF
cdr3_length: 13
j_call: TRBJ2-7
v_call: TRBV5-6

cdr3_aa: CASSPPGRVGYGYTF
cdr3_length: 15
j_call: TRBJ1-2
v_call: TRBV7-2

cdr3_aa: CASKPEPGQGGPHQPQHF
cdr3_length: 18
j_call: TRBJ1-5
v_call: TRBV21-1

cdr3_aa: CASSVPGVNEQFF
cdr3_length: 13
j_call: TRBJ2-1
v_call: TRBV9

cdr3_aa: CASSRSGSTFTDTQYF
cdr3_length: 16
j_call: TRBJ2-3
v_call: TRBV18

cdr3_aa: CASSSIRAGADEKLFF
cdr3_length: 16
j_call: TRBJ1-4
v_call: TRBV7-8

cdr3_aa: CASSFSLAGGWGTDTQYF
cdr3_length: 18
j_call: TRBJ2-3
v_call: TRBV5-4

cdr3_aa: CASSLSQGIPYEQYF
cdr3_length: 15
j_call: TRBJ2-7
v_call: TRBV7-2

cdr3_aa: CASSFSLARTGELFF
cdr3_length: 15
j_call: TRBJ2-2
v_call: TRBV7-2

cdr3_aa: CASSASSLAGETQYF
cdr3_length: 15
j_call: TRBJ2-5
v_call: TRBV7-9

cdr3_aa: CASSQGTGGFDGELFF
cdr3_length: 16
j_call: TRBJ2-2
v_call: TRBV4-3

cdr3_aa: CASSYGPGTQPQHF
cdr3_length: 14
j_call: TRBJ1-5
v_call: TRBV6-2/TRBV6-3